This TCR beta chain derives from a study of blood T cell repertoires in COVID-19. Study details: The study drew acute and convalescent COVID-19 samples from the United States, Italy and Spain. The analysed material was cDNA or gDNA that came from T cells, B-cell-depleted T cells, or PBMCs.

In the study's own analysis: Amplifying reference gene primers gave estimates of nucleated cell counts. The data were produced by immunoSEQ multiplex PCR, yet TCRdb's version contains in-frame clones alone and is incomplete. V and J calls and clone size are as listed in that table; D and trimming were resolved from the DNA. The table has 140,000 or so clones, around 77% seen once. Germline V gives CDR1 MDHEN, CDR2 SYDVKM. The germline V and J ends were trimmed by 5 bases and 7 bases, with 17 bases remaining between them. The CDR3 length is 15 residues. The sample taken for sequencing was peripheral blood. This chain uses TRBV28 with TRBJ1-4; a possible D gene is TRBD1 (6 bases). The sequence derives from a man aged 50 to 60 with active or convalescent COVID-19. The CDR3 DNA sequence: TGTGCCAGCAGTCCCGCGGGGGGCGCAGGTGAAAAACTGTTTTTT. Translating gives CASSPAGGAGEKLFF.